Listed below are T cell receptor beta chains from one sample, sequenced in a study of blood T cell repertoires in COVID-19. Only in-frame clones appear in the TCRdb table, and some are missing; sequencing was by immunoSEQ multiplex PCR. The table has 150,000 or so clones, 85% seen once. Sequenced material: peripheral blood. These receptors were obtained from a woman between 40 and 50 years old with active or convalescent COVID-19. Both conserved end residues are part of each CDR3. A D gene is named only where the DNA matches it firmly. Size values are once, few and many counts, or a class for expanded clones, and some rows have none.

j_call: TRBJ1-5; v_call: TRBV6-5; d_call: .; clone_size: .; cdr3_nt: TGTGCCAGCAGACAGGTGAACAATCAGCCCCAGCATTTT; cdr3_aa: CASRQVNNQPQHF
j_call: TRBJ1-2; v_call: TRBV6-5; d_call: TRBD1; clone_size: .; cdr3_nt: TGTGCCAGCAGACGGAACAGGGGAGCTGATGGCTACACCTTC; cdr3_aa: CASRRNRGADGYTF
j_call: TRBJ1-1; v_call: TRBV3-1/TRBV3-2; d_call: .; clone_size: .; cdr3_nt: TGTGCCAGCTTACCCGAACCAGGTACTAACACTGAAGCTTTCTTT; cdr3_aa: CASLPEPGTNTEAFF
j_call: TRBJ1-5; v_call: TRBV2; d_call: .; clone_size: .; cdr3_nt: TGTGCCAGCAGTGTCAGACGGGATCAGCCCCAGCATTTT; cdr3_aa: CASSVRRDQPQHF
j_call: TRBJ2-1; v_call: TRBV5-4; d_call: TRBD2; clone_size: .; cdr3_nt: TGTGCCAGCAGCCAGGGACTAGAGGTTCAGCAGTTCTTC; cdr3_aa: CASSQGLEVQQFF
j_call: TRBJ2-7; v_call: TRBV11-2; d_call: TRBD1; clone_size: .; cdr3_nt: TGTGCCAGCAGCTCGCCTAGCGTCCAGGGGGCAAAATACGAGCAGTACTTC; cdr3_aa: CASSSPSVQGAKYEQYF
j_call: TRBJ1-6; v_call: TRBV5-1; d_call: TRBD1; clone_size: .; cdr3_nt: TGCGCCAGCAGCTTGATTTCATCGACAGGGGAATTTCCCCTCCACTTT; cdr3_aa: CASSLISSTGEFPLHF
j_call: TRBJ2-3; v_call: TRBV29-1; d_call: TRBD2; clone_size: once; cdr3_nt: TGCAGCGTTGAATTGCAGATTCGGGGACTAGCGGGGGGACGTCGAAGCACAGATACGCAGTATTTT; cdr3_aa: CSVELQIRGLAGGRRSTDTQYF
j_call: TRBJ2-7; v_call: TRBV6-4; d_call: TRBD1; clone_size: .; cdr3_nt: TGTGCCAGCAGTAAGACAGGGGAAAGTGGCGAGCAGTACTTC; cdr3_aa: CASSKTGESGEQYF
j_call: TRBJ2-7; v_call: TRBV29-1; d_call: .; clone_size: .; cdr3_nt: TGCAGCGTTGAATCGGGGGTAGACGACGAGCAGTACTTC; cdr3_aa: CSVESGVDDEQYF
j_call: TRBJ1-3; v_call: TRBV2; d_call: .; clone_size: .; cdr3_nt: TGTGCCAGCAGTGAAATGGGACTCGGTGGAAACACCATATATTTT; cdr3_aa: CASSEMGLGGNTIYF
j_call: TRBJ1-2; v_call: TRBV10-3; d_call: TRBD1; clone_size: .; cdr3_nt: TGTGCCATCAGTGAGTCTCGGGACAGGGGCCTTGGCTACACCTTC; cdr3_aa: CAISESRDRGLGYTF
j_call: TRBJ1-5; v_call: TRBV13; d_call: .; clone_size: few; cdr3_nt: TGTGCCAGCAGCTTAGTAACAGCCCCTTCGGGCAATCAGCCCCAGCATTTT; cdr3_aa: CASSLVTAPSGNQPQHF
j_call: TRBJ1-5; v_call: TRBV18; d_call: .; clone_size: .; cdr3_nt: TGTGCCAGCTCACTCGAGCATAGCAATCAGCCCCAGCATTTT; cdr3_aa: CASSLEHSNQPQHF
j_call: TRBJ1-5; v_call: TRBV28; d_call: TRBD1; clone_size: .; cdr3_nt: TGTGCCAGCAGTTTTGCCCACGGACAGGGAAATCAGCCCCAGCATTTT; cdr3_aa: CASSFAHGQGNQPQHF
j_call: TRBJ2-2; v_call: TRBV4-3; d_call: .; clone_size: .; cdr3_nt: TGCGCCAGCAGCCAAACTCGGGTACCTAACACCGGGGAGCTGTTTTTT; cdr3_aa: CASSQTRVPNTGELFF
j_call: TRBJ1-2; v_call: TRBV3-1/TRBV3-2; d_call: .; clone_size: .; cdr3_nt: TGTGCCAGCAGCCCAGAGGGCAGTCATGGCTACACCTTC; cdr3_aa: CASSPEGSHGYTF
j_call: TRBJ1-3; v_call: TRBV15; d_call: .; clone_size: .; cdr3_nt: TGTGCCACCAGCCCACGGACTGGCAGTTCTGGAAACACCATATATTTT; cdr3_aa: CATSPRTGSSGNTIYF
j_call: TRBJ2-1; v_call: TRBV2; d_call: .; clone_size: .; cdr3_nt: TGTGCCAGCGGGGCCTTAAGCTCCTACAATGAGCAGTTCTTC; cdr3_aa: CASGALSSYNEQFF
j_call: TRBJ1-2; v_call: TRBV5-6; d_call: .; clone_size: .; cdr3_nt: TGTGCCAGCAGCTTTCCCCCGCCGACAGGAAGGCGTTATGGCTACACCTTC; cdr3_aa: CASSFPPPTGRRYGYTF
j_call: TRBJ2-7; v_call: TRBV2; d_call: TRBD1; clone_size: .; cdr3_nt: TGTGCCAGCAGTGAATGGGTGACAGGGAACGAGTACGAGCAGTACTTC; cdr3_aa: CASSEWVTGNEYEQYF
j_call: TRBJ2-7; v_call: TRBV19; d_call: .; clone_size: .; cdr3_nt: TGTGCCAGTAGTATTTCGTTTTTGGGCTACTACGAGCAGTACTTC; cdr3_aa: CASSISFLGYYEQYF
j_call: TRBJ1-6; v_call: TRBV6-6; d_call: TRBD1; clone_size: .; cdr3_nt: TGTGCCAGCTTGGGGACAGGGGTCAATTCACCCCTCCACTTT; cdr3_aa: CASLGTGVNSPLHF
j_call: TRBJ2-7; v_call: TRBV15; d_call: .; clone_size: .; cdr3_nt: TGTGCGGCGGCTAGCGAGACCTCCTACGAGCAGTACTTC; cdr3_aa: CAAASETSYEQYF
j_call: TRBJ2-3; v_call: TRBV5-1; d_call: TRBD2; clone_size: .; cdr3_nt: TGCGCCAGCAACCGTCTAGCGGCGAAAACAGATACGCAGTATTTT; cdr3_aa: CASNRLAAKTDTQYF
j_call: TRBJ1-2; v_call: TRBV5-1; d_call: TRBD1; clone_size: .; cdr3_nt: TGCGCCAGCACCTCGACAGGGCCCTATGGCTACACCTTC; cdr3_aa: CASTSTGPYGYTF
j_call: TRBJ2-3; v_call: TRBV11-2; d_call: TRBD1; clone_size: .; cdr3_nt: TGTGCCAGCAGCTTAGTATCGCGTGGGACAGGGGCGGCAGATACGCAGTATTTT; cdr3_aa: CASSLVSRGTGAADTQYF
j_call: TRBJ2-7; v_call: TRBV6-5; d_call: TRBD2; clone_size: .; cdr3_nt: TGTGCCAGCAGTTCCACTAGCGGGGGGGCGTTCTACGAGCAGTACTTC; cdr3_aa: CASSSTSGGAFYEQYF
j_call: TRBJ1-1; v_call: TRBV19; d_call: TRBD1; clone_size: .; cdr3_nt: TGTGCCAGTAGGTATCAGGGGGCGATGAACACTGAAGCTTTCTTT; cdr3_aa: CASRYQGAMNTEAFF
j_call: TRBJ1-5; v_call: TRBV4-3; d_call: .; clone_size: .; cdr3_nt: TGCGCCAGCAGCCAGCAGGGGTATAGCAATCAGCCCCAGCATTTT; cdr3_aa: CASSQQGYSNQPQHF
j_call: TRBJ1-1; v_call: TRBV10-3; d_call: TRBD1; clone_size: .; cdr3_nt: TGTGCCATCAGCTGGACAGGCGACACTGAAGCTTTCTTT; cdr3_aa: CAISWTGDTEAFF
j_call: TRBJ1-1; v_call: TRBV5-5; d_call: .; clone_size: .; cdr3_nt: TGTGCCAGCAGGCCCCCGGCAGGGAACACTGAAGCTTTCTTT; cdr3_aa: CASRPPAGNTEAFF
j_call: TRBJ2-1; v_call: TRBV27; d_call: TRBD1; clone_size: .; cdr3_nt: TGTGCCAGCAGTTTTCGCCCCGGGACAGGGGGCAATGAGCAGTTCTTC; cdr3_aa: CASSFRPGTGGNEQFF
j_call: TRBJ1-4; v_call: TRBV11-2; d_call: .; clone_size: .; cdr3_nt: TGTGCCAGCAGCTTCCTCCGAACCGGGGAAAAACTGTTTTTT; cdr3_aa: CASSFLRTGEKLFF
j_call: TRBJ1-2; v_call: TRBV5-8; d_call: .; clone_size: .; cdr3_nt: TGTGCCAGCAGCTTGTCTTTCTCGACGGGGGGCTACACCTTC; cdr3_aa: CASSLSFSTGGYTF
j_call: TRBJ1-1; v_call: TRBV10-2; d_call: TRBD1; clone_size: .; cdr3_nt: TGCGCCACGCTCACAGGGGGCACTGAAGCTTTCTTT; cdr3_aa: CATLTGGTEAFF
j_call: TRBJ1-2; v_call: TRBV6-5; d_call: .; clone_size: .; cdr3_nt: TGTGCCAGCAGTTACTCGCGGACCAGAGGGAACTATGGCTACACCTTC; cdr3_aa: CASSYSRTRGNYGYTF
j_call: TRBJ2-3; v_call: TRBV10-2; d_call: .; clone_size: few; cdr3_nt: TGCGCCAGCAGTGTCAACACAGATACGCAGTATTTT; cdr3_aa: CASSVNTDTQYF
j_call: TRBJ2-5; v_call: TRBV2; d_call: .; clone_size: .; cdr3_nt: TGTGCCAGCAGGAGACAGCCCCAAGAGACCCAGTACTTC; cdr3_aa: CASRRQPQETQYF
j_call: TRBJ2-2; v_call: TRBV5-5; d_call: .; clone_size: .; cdr3_nt: TGTGCCAGCAGCTTCTCGACAGAGTCCAGTAACACCGGGGAGCTGTTTTTT; cdr3_aa: CASSFSTESSNTGELFF